A single sample is the source of the 11 T cell receptor beta chains below, sequenced in a study of blood T cell repertoires in COVID-19. Profiling relied on immunoSEQ multiplex PCR, and the TCRdb table lists in-frame clones only, not all of them. This sample has 200,000 or so clones, with 82% found just once. Specimen: peripheral blood. The receptors come from a woman aged 25 to 39 with acute or convalescent COVID-19.

This clone has a handful of counts. The J gene is TRBJ2-5, the V gene TRBV5-1, with 8 nucleotides matching TRBD2. CDR1 and CDR2 from the germline V gene are SGHRS and YFSETQ. CDR3 length: 13 residues. J was trimmed by 6 bases and V by 4 bases; bases with no gene match: 5. This chain's CDR3 is CASSEAGEKTQYF. DNA of the CDR3: TGCGCCAGCAGCGAAGCGGGAGAGAAGACCCAGTACTTC.

This chain uses TRBV15 with TRBJ2-3; TRBD1 agrees at 9 bases. The V segment lost 1 base and the J segment 1 base; nucleotides outside the gene matches: 0. This CDR3 spans 15 amino acids. Germline CDR1 reads LNHNV; CDR2 reads YYDKDF (reference sequence). The DNA of the CDR3 is TGTGCCACCAGCAGAGGACAGGGGGGCACAGATACGCAGTATTTT. This sequence encodes CATSRGQGGTDTQYF.

The chain carries TRBV5-6 and TRBJ1-3; D unresolved. The ends were cut back, 1 base at V and 0 bases at J, with 8 bases in the middle. CDR1 is SGHDT and CDR2 is YYEEEE in the germline V gene. CDR3 length equals 15 residues. CDR3 nucleotides: TGTGCCAGCAGCTTGTATCCGGGCTCTGGAAACACCATATATTTT. It yields the protein CASSLYPGSGNTIYF.

The V call is TRBV13, the J call TRBJ1-2; 7 positions agree with TRBD1. V lost 7 bases to trimming and J lost 3 bases; unmatched junction nucleotides: 8. Germline CDR1 PRHDT, CDR2 FYEKMQ (reference sequence). The CDR3 spans 14 residues. The CDR3 protein is CASTLPGTDYGYTF. CDR3 nucleotide sequence: TGTGCCAGCACCCTACCCGGGACAGACTATGGCTACACCTTC.

This clone was observed a single time. This chain joins TRBV10-3 and TRBJ2-2; 8 bases agree with TRBD1. CDR3 length equals 15 residues. The trim removed 5 bases at V and 4 bases at J, leaving 6 bases unmatched. Looked up from germline, CDR1 is ENHRY and CDR2 is SYGVKD. Here the CDR3 reads CAISRYTGGTGELFF. As DNA, the CDR3 is TGTGCCATCAGTCGCTATACAGGGGGCACCGGGGAGCTGTTTTTT.

The V and J genes are TRBV10-3 and TRBJ2-1; TRBD2 matches at 13 bases. The CDR3 runs to 14 residues. The trim removed 10 bases at V and 8 bases at J, leaving 8 bases unmatched. Germline-derived CDR1 and CDR2 are ENHRY and SYGVKD. For the CDR3, the DNA is TGTGCCACCGCCGGACTAGCGGGGGAAGATGAGCAGTTCTTC. Translated: CATAGLAGEDEQFF.

The chain couples TRBV20-1 to TRBJ1-1; D uncertain. This CDR3 is built from 14 residues. CDR1 and CDR2 from the germline V gene are DFQATT and SNEGSKA (reference sequence). V was cut by 3 bases and J by 0 bases, with 11 bases left in between. Here the CDR3 DNA reads TGCAGTGCTAGTTATGAGGATTTGAACACTGAAGCTTTCTTT. This codes for CSASYEDLNTEAFF.

The V call is TRBV6-2 or TRBV6-3, the J call TRBJ2-1; 8 nucleotides line up with TRBD2. Germline lookup yields CDR1 MNHEY and CDR2 SVGEGT. The V and J ends lost 2 bases and 7 bases, in that order; junction bases with no gene match: 13. The CDR3 spans 17 residues. The CDR3 protein is CASSYTLTSGRGNEQFF. DNA for the CDR3: TGTGCCAGCAGTTACACTCTAACTAGCGGACGAGGGAATGAGCAGTTCTTC.

The chain uses TRBV28 and TRBJ2-4; 9 bases are a match to TRBD1. Germline V gene sequence: CDR1 MDHEN, CDR2 SYDVKM. The V segment lost 2 bases and the J segment 6 bases; nucleotides outside the gene matches: 2. The CDR3 loop spans 14 amino acids. The CDR3 reads CASSLGTGINIQYF. The CDR3 region has the DNA TGTGCCAGCAGTTTAGGGACAGGGATAAACATTCAGTACTTC.

V gene TRBV5-4 combines with J gene TRBJ2-3, with TRBD2 as a possible D gene (6 bases). V was pared by 4 bases and J by 6 bases, with 18 bases between. The CDR3 has 15 amino acids. Germline V gene sequence: CDR1 SGHNT, CDR2 YYREEE (reference sequence). The CDR3 coding sequence is TGTGCCAGCAGCCCAAAACTACTAGCTACGGATACGCAGTATTTT. Protein: CASSPKLLATDTQYF.

The J gene is TRBJ1-5, the V gene TRBV28; 7 nucleotides line up with TRBD1. V dropped 2 bases and J dropped 9; count of bases not matched to a gene: 13. Germline CDR1 MDHEN, CDR2 SYDVKM. The CDR3 extends over 16 amino acids. In DNA, the CDR3 is TGTGCCAGCAGTTTACGACAGGGCCACCGACGAGGGCCCCAGCATTTT. Protein sequence: CASSLRQGHRRGPQHF.